This passage covers 3 T cell receptor beta chains from one sample sequenced in a study of blood T cell repertoires in COVID-19. Repertoires were generated with immunoSEQ multiplex PCR, while TCRdb's copy carries only in-frame clones and drops some. Of 65,000 or so clones detected, more than 55% appear once; the ten largest clones hold over 50%. The material sequenced was PBMCs or T cells enriched from blood (not recorded which). The source of these receptors is an older woman who had been exposed to COVID-19.

The J gene is TRBJ1-1, the V gene TRBV19, with D perhaps TRBD1 (5 bases). The CDR3 is 13 residues long. Trimming cost V 2 bases and J 3 bases, with 7 bases left between them. The germline gives CDR1 LNHDA, CDR2 SQIVND (reference sequence). The CDR3 sequence is CASSITGDTEAFF. The CDR3 DNA reads TGTGCCAGTAGTATAACGGGGGACACTGAAGCTTTCTTT.

Here the CDR3 DNA reads TGTGCCAGCAGCTTATCGGCAGGAAGGACCGGGGAGCTGTTTTTT. Translation: CASSLSAGRTGELFF. The chain carries TRBV7-2 and TRBJ2-2, with D unresolved. Trimming stripped 2 bases from V and 5 bases from J, with 12 bases between. The germline CDR1 and CDR2 sequences are SGHTA and FQGNSA. CDR3 length: 15 amino acids.

The chain couples TRBV18 to TRBJ1-3; 7 bases agree with TRBD1. Germline-derived CDR1 and CDR2 are KGHSH and LQKENI. The J segment lost 3 bases and the V segment lost 5 bases, leaving 7 bases of the junction unmatched. There are 15 residues in the CDR3. CDR3 sequence: CASSATGTDGNTIYF. The CDR3 DNA sequence: TGTGCCAGCTCAGCGACAGGGACAGATGGAAACACCATATATTTT.